This record looks at one TCR beta chain sequence and its context. Its antigen specificity is not known. Base qualities are not recorded, but no much larger clone differs from it by a single base. Looking up the germline V gene yields CDR1 KGHSH and CDR2 LQKENI. The CDR3 covers 15 residues, taking in both the cysteine and the phenylalanine. Just the 45-base CDR3 DNA is kept, in frame starting at base 1. V loses 6 bases, J loses 6 bases, and the germline ends lie 17 bases apart. Using the deep immunoSEQ assay, multiplex PCR amplified TCR CDR3 regions from genomic DNA. Genomic DNA extracted from each cell subset was distributed evenly over all wells of several immunoSEQ 96-well plates, and each plate served as one replicate. For sorted subsets, about 210 ng of genomic DNA, equivalent to some 30,000 T cell genomes, went into each replicate PCR. Purified libraries were quantified with a Qubit 3.0 fluorometer, sized on a Bioanalyzer 2100, and re-quantified with the KAPA Library Quantification kit. Every immunoSEQ 96-well plate was sequenced on a separate single-read 150-cycle Illumina NextSeq 550 flow cell. The published analysis was carried out like this. Because the immunoSEQ output included only junctional sequences and no quality scores, the filtering could not be the same as the filtering used for full-length reads. Sequences were annotated with PyIR, a Python wrapper for IgBLAST v1.9, and V/J genes and CDR3 were assigned using IMGT germline references. Reads with weak V/J assignments (E-value above 1e-6), missing CDR3, stop codons, out-of-frame junctions, or ambiguous translated residues were removed. V3J clonotypes were defined by identical inferred V gene, J gene, and CDR3 amino acid sequence. The percentage overlap between two repertoires was calculated by dividing the number of shared unique clonotypes by the size of the smaller repertoire. Repertoire richness was assessed with RTK rarefaction, the Chao1 estimator, and Recon v2.1 estimates of unobserved clonotypes. For all TCRbeta clonotypes obtained by the gDNA method from four donors, generation probabilities were computed with OLGA. In TCRdb, the immuneACCESS table is reduced to in-frame sequences with V and J assigned. These tables do not hold every clone; where another copy was compared, an unresolved V gene accounts for under half, and the others remain unexplained. V and J calls and clone size are given by that table; D and trimming were obtained from the DNA. The sample table records around 2.1 million clones; nearly 97% of these occur just once. 0.13% of the sample is taken by the ten largest.

This entry belongs to a study of shared clonotypes between healthy human individuals (dated by TCRdb to between 2020 and 2021). For context, the study as a whole: The cohort included three men and a couple of women between 18 and 49 years of age. To estimate repertoire size and how much clonotypes are shared between individuals, the study performed deep sequencing of blood TCR repertoires from roughly five healthy adults. Leukapheresis yielded between about 0.94 and 9 billion PBMCs per donor. To increase sequencing depth and limit assay-specific biases, different laboratories used diverse techniques to prepare libraries and sequence TCR repertoires. Per donor, three plates each were used for CD4 naive and CD4 memory, two for CD8 naive, and one for CD8 memory.

The donors were healthy, HIV-negative adults with no recently reported acute infections or vaccinations. Only Caucasian adults living in Nashville, Tennessee, USA were represented among the donors. CD4+ T cells were enriched by magnetic negative selection, after which naive cells were positively selected on CD45RA and the negative fraction was taken as the memory subset. Blood was collected by leukapheresis, and PBMCs were isolated by Ficoll-Histopaque density gradient centrifugation and then cryopreserved in liquid nitrogen vapor phase. Analytical flow cytometry was used to check the purity and quantity of every magnetically sorted T cell population. From each sorted fraction, genomic DNA was isolated and quantified by UV absorbance on a Nanodrop 2000c. Broad study findings and their caveats: Only blood was sampled, and tissue TCR repertoires likely differ from those in blood. Clonotypes shared by all four sorted-subset donors showed higher generation probabilities than non-shared clonotypes. Naive subsets generally had larger estimated clonotype richness than memory subsets did. The genetic and exposure-history diversity represented was limited by the small number of donors. Pairwise subsampling led to the expectation that sequencing depth would affect the degree of clonotype sharing among donors. Even with the large sequencing depth, rarefaction of the sorted-subset datasets indicated that sequencing was incomplete. When several donors were compared, the shared fraction of clonotypes was roughly 5% for naive CD4, 3.5% to 4% for naive CD8, 2.3% for memory CD4, and under 0.5% for memory CD8.

This receptor chain uses TRBV18 and TRBJ2-2, with a weak D call of TRBD1 (7 bases match). The sequencing input was naive CD4+ T cells sorted from blood. Sample cell subset or site, as interpreted from the label and publication: CD45RA+ positively selected. This receptor was obtained from a man aged 18 to 35 in good health. CDR3 region: CASSEVGGGSGELFF. The bases read TGTGCCAGCTCCGAGGTCGGAGGGGGCTCCGGGGAGCTGTTTTTT.